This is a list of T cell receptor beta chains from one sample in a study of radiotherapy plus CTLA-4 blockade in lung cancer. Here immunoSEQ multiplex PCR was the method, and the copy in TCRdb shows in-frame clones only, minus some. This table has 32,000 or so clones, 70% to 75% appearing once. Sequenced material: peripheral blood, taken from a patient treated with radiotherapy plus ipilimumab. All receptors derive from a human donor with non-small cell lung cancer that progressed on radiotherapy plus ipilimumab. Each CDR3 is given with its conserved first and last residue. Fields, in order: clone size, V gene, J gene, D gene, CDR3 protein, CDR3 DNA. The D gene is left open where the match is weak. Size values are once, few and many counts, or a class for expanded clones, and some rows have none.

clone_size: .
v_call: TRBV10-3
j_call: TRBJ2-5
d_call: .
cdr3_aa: CAISPSQETQYF
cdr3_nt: TGTGCCATCAGTCCTAGCCAAGAGACCCAGTACTTC

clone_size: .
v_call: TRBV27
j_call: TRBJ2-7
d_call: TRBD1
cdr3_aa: CASSFGTGGYEQYF
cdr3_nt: TGTGCCAGCAGTTTTGGGACAGGGGGCTACGAGCAGTACTTC

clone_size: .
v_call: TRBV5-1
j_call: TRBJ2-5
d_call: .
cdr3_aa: CASSPGQGLSFQETQYF
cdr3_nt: TGCGCCAGCAGCCCCGGCCAGGGGCTATCGTTTCAAGAGACCCAGTACTTC

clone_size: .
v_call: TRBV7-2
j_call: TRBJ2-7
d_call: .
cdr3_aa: CASSFGRDYEQYF
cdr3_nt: TGTGCCAGCAGCTTCGGCAGAGACTACGAGCAGTACTTC

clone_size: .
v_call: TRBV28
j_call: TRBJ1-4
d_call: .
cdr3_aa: CASSSPDQATNEKLFF
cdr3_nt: TGTGCCAGCAGTTCACCCGACCAGGCAACTAATGAAAAACTGTTTTTT

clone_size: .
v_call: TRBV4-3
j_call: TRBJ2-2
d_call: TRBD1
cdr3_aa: CASSQDYRGLGELFF
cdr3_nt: TGCGCCAGCAGCCAAGACTACAGGGGGCTAGGGGAGCTGTTTTTT

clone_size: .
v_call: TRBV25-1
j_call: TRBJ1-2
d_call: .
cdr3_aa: CASSESGGYGYTF
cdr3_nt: TGTGCCAGCAGTGAATCGGGGGGGTATGGCTACACCTTC

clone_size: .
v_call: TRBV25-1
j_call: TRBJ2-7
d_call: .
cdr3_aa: CASESLTSYEQYF
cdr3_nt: TGTGCCAGTGAGAGCTTGACCAGCTACGAGCAGTACTTC

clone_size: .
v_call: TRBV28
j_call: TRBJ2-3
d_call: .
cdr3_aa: CASREGTSTDTQYF
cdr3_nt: TGTGCCAGCAGAGAGGGAACAAGCACAGATACGCAGTATTTT

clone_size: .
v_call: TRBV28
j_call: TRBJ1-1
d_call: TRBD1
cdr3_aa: CASIGQGLAFGTEAFF
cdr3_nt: TGTGCCAGCATCGGACAGGGTTTGGCTTTTGGGACTGAAGCTTTCTTT

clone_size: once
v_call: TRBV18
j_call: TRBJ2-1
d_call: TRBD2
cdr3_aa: CASSPGFSGDSYNEQFF
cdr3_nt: TGTGCCAGCTCACCGGGTTTTAGCGGGGATTCCTACAATGAGCAGTTCTTC

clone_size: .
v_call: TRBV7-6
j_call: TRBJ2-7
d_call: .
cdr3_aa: CASSPGPGEQYF
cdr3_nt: TGTGCCAGCAGCCCCGGACCGGGGGAGCAGTACTTC

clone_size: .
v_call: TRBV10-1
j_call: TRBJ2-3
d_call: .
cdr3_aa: CASSDSRGGIGDTQYF
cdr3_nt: TGCGCCAGCAGTGATTCGCGAGGAGGAATCGGGGATACGCAGTATTTT

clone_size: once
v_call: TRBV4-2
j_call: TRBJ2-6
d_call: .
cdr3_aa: CASSQDRSSGANVLTF
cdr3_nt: TGTGCCAGCAGCCAAGATCGCAGCTCTGGGGCCAACGTCCTGACTTTC

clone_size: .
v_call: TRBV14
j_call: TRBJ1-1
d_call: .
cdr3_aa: CASSQGGGTFF
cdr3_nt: TGTGCCAGCAGCCAGGGGGGAGGCACTTTCTTT

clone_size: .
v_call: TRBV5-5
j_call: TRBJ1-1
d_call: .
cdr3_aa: CASSLENENTEAFF
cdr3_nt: TGTGCCAGCAGCTTGGAGAACGAGAACACTGAAGCTTTCTTT

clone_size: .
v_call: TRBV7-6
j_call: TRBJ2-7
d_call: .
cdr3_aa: CASSLVSGREQYF
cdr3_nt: TGTGCCAGCAGCTTAGTGAGCGGGCGGGAGCAGTACTTC

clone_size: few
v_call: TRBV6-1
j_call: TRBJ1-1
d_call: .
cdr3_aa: CASTDGGGMNTEAFF
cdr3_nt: TGTGCCAGCACCGATGGGGGTGGGATGAACACTGAAGCTTTCTTT

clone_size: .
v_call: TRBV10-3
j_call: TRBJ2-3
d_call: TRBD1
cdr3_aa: CAISKTGSGTDTQYF
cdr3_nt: TGTGCCATCAGCAAGACAGGGTCCGGCACAGATACGCAGTATTTT

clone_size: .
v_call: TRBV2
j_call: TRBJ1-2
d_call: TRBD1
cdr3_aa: CASSVDRGPYGYTF
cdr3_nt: TGTGCCAGCAGCGTGGACAGGGGACCGTATGGCTACACCTTC

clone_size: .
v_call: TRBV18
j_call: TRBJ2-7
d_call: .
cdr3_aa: CASSPTDRPKRSYEQYF
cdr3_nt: TGTGCCAGCTCCCCTACTGACAGGCCGAAACGCTCCTACGAGCAGTACTTC

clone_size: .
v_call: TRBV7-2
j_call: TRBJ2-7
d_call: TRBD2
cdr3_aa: CASSTPGGEQYF
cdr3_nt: TGTGCCAGCAGCACACCGGGAGGGGAGCAGTACTTC

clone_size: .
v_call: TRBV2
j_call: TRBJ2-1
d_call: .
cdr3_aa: CASSPAYLTYNEQFF
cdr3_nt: TGTGCCAGCAGCCCCGCCTACCTAACCTACAATGAGCAGTTCTTC

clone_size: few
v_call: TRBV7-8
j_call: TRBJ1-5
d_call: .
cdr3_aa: CASSPSNQPQHF
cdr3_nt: TGTGCCAGCAGCCCTAGCAATCAGCCCCAGCATTTT

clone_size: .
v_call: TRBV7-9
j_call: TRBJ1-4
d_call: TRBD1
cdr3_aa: CASTPRGTNEKLFF
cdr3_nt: TGTGCCAGCACCCCCAGGGGGACTAATGAAAAACTGTTTTTT

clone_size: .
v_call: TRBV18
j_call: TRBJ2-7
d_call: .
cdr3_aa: CASSEGTTFYEQYF
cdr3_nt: TGTGCCAGCTCCGAAGGGACAACCTTCTACGAGCAGTACTTC

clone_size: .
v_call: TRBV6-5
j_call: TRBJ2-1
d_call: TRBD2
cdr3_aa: CASSQLAGGNEQFF
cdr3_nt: TGTGCCAGCAGTCAACTAGCGGGAGGCAATGAGCAGTTCTTC

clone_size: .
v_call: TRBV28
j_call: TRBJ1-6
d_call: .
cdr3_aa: CASSAPQIRGPPLHF
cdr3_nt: TGTGCCAGCAGTGCCCCACAGATACGGGGACCACCCCTCCACTTT

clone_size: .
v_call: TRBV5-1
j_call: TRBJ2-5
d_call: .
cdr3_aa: CASSLAGNGETQYF
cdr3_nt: TGCGCCAGCAGCTTGGCAGGGAACGGAGAGACCCAGTACTTC

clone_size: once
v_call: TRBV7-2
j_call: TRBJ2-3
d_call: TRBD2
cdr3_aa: CASSPLGGTPDTQYF
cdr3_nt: TGTGCCAGCAGCCCCCTCGGGGGGACCCCCGATACGCAGTATTTT

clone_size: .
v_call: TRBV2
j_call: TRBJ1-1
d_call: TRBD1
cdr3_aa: CASRTTGGWNTEAFF
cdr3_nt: TGTGCCAGCAGGACGACAGGGGGCTGGAACACTGAAGCTTTCTTT

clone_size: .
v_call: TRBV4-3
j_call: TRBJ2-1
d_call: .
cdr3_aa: CASSQGASESYNEQFF
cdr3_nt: TGCGCCAGCAGCCAAGGGGCTAGCGAATCCTACAATGAGCAGTTCTTC

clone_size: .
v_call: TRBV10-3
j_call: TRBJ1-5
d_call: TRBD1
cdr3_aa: CAISPGQGVTQPQHF
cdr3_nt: TGTGCCATCAGCCCGGGACAGGGGGTAACTCAGCCCCAGCATTTT

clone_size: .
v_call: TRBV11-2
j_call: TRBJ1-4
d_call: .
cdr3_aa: CASSFGMSGEKLFF
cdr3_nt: TGTGCCAGCAGCTTCGGGATGAGTGGTGAAAAACTGTTTTTT

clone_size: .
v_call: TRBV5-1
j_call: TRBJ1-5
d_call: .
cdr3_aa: CASSLSPLGGNQPQHF
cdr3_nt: TGCGCCAGCAGCTTAAGTCCCTTAGGGGGAAATCAGCCCCAGCATTTT

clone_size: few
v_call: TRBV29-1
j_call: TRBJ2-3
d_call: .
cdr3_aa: CSATASTVNTDTQYF
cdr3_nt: TGCAGCGCCACGGCCTCGACGGTCAACACAGATACGCAGTATTTT

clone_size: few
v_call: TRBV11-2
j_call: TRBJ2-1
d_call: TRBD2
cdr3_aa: CASSFEAGGGEQFF
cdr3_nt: TGTGCCAGCAGCTTTGAAGCGGGAGGAGGAGAGCAGTTCTTC

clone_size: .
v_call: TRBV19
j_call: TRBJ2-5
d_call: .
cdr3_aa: CASSPRLQETQYF
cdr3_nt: TGTGCCAGTAGTCCGAGGTTGCAAGAGACCCAGTACTTC

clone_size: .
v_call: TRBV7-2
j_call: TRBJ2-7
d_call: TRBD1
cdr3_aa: CASSSPGTGREQYF
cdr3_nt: TGTGCCAGCAGCTCACCCGGGACAGGTCGCGAGCAGTACTTC

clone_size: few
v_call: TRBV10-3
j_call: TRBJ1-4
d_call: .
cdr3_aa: CAIRDIRDEKLFF
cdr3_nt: TGTGCCATCAGGGACATTCGCGATGAAAAACTGTTTTTT

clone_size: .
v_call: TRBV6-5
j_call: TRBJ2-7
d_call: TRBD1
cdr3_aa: CASRTSGGLEQYF
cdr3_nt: TGTGCCAGCAGGACCTCAGGGGGCCTCGAGCAGTACTTC

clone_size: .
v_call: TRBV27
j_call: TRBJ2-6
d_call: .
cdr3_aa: CASRGSGANVLTF
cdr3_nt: TGTGCCAGCAGGGGTTCTGGGGCCAACGTCCTGACTTTC

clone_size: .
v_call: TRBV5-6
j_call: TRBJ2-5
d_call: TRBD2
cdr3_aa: CASSLGLAGETQYF
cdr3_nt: TGTGCCAGCAGCTTGGGGCTAGCGGGAGAGACCCAGTACTTC

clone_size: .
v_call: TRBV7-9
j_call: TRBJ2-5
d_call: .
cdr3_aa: CASSLDRRQETQYF
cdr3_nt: TGTGCCAGCAGCTTAGATCGGAGGCAAGAGACCCAGTACTTC

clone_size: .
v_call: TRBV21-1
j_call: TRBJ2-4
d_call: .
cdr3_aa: CASSKDPQGTWVLAKNIQYF
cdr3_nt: TGTGCCAGCAGCAAAGATCCGCAGGGAACGTGGGTCCTAGCCAAAAACATTCAGTACTTC

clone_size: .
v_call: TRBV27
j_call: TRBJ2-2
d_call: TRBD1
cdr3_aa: CASSSRGRNTGELFF
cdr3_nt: TGTGCCAGCAGTTCGAGGGGGCGAAACACCGGGGAGCTGTTTTTT

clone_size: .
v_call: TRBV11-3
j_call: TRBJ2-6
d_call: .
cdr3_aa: CASSLRGSGANVLTF
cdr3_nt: TGTGCCAGCAGCTTAAGGGGGTCTGGGGCCAACGTCCTGACTTTC

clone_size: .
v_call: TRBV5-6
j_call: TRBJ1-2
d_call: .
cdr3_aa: CASSVQGSYGYTF
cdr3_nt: TGTGCCAGCAGCGTACAGGGCAGCTATGGCTACACCTTC

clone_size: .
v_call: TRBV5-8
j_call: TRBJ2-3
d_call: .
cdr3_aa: CASSFVTDTQYF
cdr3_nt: TGTGCCAGCAGCTTCGTGACAGATACGCAGTATTTT

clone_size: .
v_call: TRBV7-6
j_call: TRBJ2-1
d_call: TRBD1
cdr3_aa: CASSSIDRDNEQFF
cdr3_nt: TGTGCCAGCAGTTCTATAGACAGGGACAATGAGCAGTTCTTC

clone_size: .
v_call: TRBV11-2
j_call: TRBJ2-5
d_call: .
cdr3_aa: CASSLEGLEETQYF
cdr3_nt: TGTGCCAGCAGCTTAGAAGGTCTTGAAGAGACCCAGTACTTC

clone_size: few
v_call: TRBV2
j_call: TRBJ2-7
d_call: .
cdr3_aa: CASSSWDTYYEQYF
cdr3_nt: TGTGCCAGCAGTTCCTGGGACACCTACTACGAGCAGTACTTC

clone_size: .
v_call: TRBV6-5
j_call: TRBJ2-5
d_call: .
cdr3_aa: CASSEPLAHETQYF
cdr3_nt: TGTGCCAGCAGTGAACCCCTAGCCCACGAGACCCAGTACTTC

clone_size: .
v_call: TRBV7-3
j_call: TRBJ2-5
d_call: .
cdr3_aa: CASSFLPAGQQETQYF
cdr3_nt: TGTGCCAGCAGCTTCCTCCCTGCGGGACAGCAAGAGACCCAGTACTTC

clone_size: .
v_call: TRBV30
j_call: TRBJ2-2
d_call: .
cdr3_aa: CAWSAGTHSPSPYTGELFF
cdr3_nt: TGTGCCTGGAGTGCGGGGACTCATTCACCTTCGCCATACACCGGGGAGCTGTTTTTT

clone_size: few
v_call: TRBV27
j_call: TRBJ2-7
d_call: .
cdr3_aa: CASSFTSAVHEQYF
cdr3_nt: TGTGCCAGCAGTTTCACTAGTGCAGTCCACGAGCAGTACTTC

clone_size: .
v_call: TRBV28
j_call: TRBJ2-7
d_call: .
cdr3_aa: CASSLRPYEQYF
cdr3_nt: TGTGCCAGCAGTTTAAGGCCCTACGAGCAGTACTTC

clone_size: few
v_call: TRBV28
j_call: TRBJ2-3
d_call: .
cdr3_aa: CASRPGTDTQYF
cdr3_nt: TGTGCCAGCAGGCCAGGGACAGATACGCAGTATTTT

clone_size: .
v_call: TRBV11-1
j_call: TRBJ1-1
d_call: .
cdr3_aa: CASSPRLGRTEAFF
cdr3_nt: TGTGCCAGCAGCCCCCGCTTAGGGAGAACTGAAGCTTTCTTT